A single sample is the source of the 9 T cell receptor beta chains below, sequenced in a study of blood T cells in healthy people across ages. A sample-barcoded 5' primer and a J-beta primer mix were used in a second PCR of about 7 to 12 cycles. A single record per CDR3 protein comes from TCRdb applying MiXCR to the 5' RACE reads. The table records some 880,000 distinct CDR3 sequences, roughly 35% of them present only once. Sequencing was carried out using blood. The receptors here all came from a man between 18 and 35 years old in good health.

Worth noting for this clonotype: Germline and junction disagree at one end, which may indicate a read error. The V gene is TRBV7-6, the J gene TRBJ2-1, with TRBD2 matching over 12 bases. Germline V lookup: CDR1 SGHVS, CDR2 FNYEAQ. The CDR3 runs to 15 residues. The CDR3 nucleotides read TGTGCCAACAGCGGATCTAGCGGGGGGGCCATTGAGCAGTTCTTC. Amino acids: CANSGSSGGAIEQFF. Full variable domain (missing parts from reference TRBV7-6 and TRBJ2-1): GAGVSQSPRYKVTKRGQDVALRCDPISGHVSLYWYRQALGQGPEFLTYFNYEAQQDKSGLPNDRFSAERPEGSISTLTIQRTEQRDSAMYRCANSGSSGGAIEQFFGPGTRLTVL.

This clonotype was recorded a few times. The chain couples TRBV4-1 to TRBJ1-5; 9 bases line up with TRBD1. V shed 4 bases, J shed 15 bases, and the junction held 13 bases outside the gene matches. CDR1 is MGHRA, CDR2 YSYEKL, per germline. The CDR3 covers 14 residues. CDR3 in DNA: TGCGCCAGCAGCCCAACTGCGGACAGGGGAGTATCGCATTTT. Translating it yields CASSPTADRGVSHF.

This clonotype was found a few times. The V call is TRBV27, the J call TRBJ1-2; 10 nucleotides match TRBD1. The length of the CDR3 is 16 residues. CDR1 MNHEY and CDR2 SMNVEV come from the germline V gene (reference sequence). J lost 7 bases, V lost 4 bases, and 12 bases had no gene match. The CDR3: CASSSPRDRGSPGYTF. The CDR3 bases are TGTGCCAGCAGTTCACCGCGGGACAGGGGTTCCCCTGGCTACACCTTC.

The CDR3 here is CASGGGGGTEAFF. The CDR3 region has the DNA TGTGCCAGCGGAGGCGGGGGAGGGACTGAAGCTTTCTTT. This chain joins TRBV6-5 and TRBJ1-1; a weak D match, TRBD1 (5 bases). Trimming took off 8 bases at V and 5 bases at J, with 15 bases between the two ends. The CDR3 has 13 residues. From germline, CDR1 is MNHEY and CDR2 SVGAGI.

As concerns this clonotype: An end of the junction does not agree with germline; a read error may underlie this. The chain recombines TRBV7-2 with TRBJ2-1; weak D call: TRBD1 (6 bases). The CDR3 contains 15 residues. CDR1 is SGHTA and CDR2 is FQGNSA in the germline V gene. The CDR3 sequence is CASGFDRSSYNEQFF. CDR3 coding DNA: TGTGCCAGCGGCTTCGACAGGAGCTCCTACAATGAGCAGTTCTTC.

The CDR3 coding sequence is TGTGCCACCAGCAGAGAGGTGACAGCTGGGGCCAACGTCCTGACTTTC. This encodes CATSREVTAGANVLTF. The chain links TRBV15 to TRBJ2-6; D may be TRBD1 (5 bases). Trimming pared 0 bases from V and 2 bases from J, leaving 8 bases between. Germline V gene sequence: CDR1 LNHNV, CDR2 YYDKDF (reference sequence). The CDR3 covers 16 residues. Using reference TRBV15 and TRBJ2-6 for the parts outside the CDR3, the full variable domain is DAMVIQNPRYQVTQFGKPVTLSCSQTLNHNVMYWYQQKSSQAPKLLFHYYDKDFNNEADTPDNFQSRRPNTSFCFLDIRSPGLGDTAMYLCATSREVTAGANVLTFGAGSRLTVL.

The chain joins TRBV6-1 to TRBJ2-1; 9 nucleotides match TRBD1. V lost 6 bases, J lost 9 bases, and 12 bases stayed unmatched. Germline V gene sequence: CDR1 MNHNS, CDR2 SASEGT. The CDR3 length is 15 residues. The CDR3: CASSGSGTGKGEQFF. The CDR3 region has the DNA TGTGCCAGCAGCGGCTCCGGGACAGGGAAAGGTGAGCAGTTCTTC.

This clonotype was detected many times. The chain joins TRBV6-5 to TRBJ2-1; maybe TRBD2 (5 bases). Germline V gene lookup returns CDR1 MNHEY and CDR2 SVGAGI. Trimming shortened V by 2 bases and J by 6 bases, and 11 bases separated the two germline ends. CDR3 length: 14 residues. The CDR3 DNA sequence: TGTGCCAGCAGTTACCTGTCCGAGGGCAATGAGCAGTTCTTC. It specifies CASSYLSEGNEQFF.

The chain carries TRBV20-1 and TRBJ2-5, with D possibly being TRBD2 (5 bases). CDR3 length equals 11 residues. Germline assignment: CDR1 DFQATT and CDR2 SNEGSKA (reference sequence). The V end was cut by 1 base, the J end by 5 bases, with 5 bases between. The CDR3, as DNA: TGCAGTGCTAGAGGGAGGGAGACCCAGTACTTC. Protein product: CSARGRETQYF.